The T cell receptor (beta chain) described here comes from a study of shared clonotypes between healthy human individuals. Generated by immunoSEQ multiplex PCR, the TCRdb table keeps only in-frame clones and is missing some. The sample gives approximately 350,000 clones, approximately 96% of which show up once; approximately 0.32% is in the top ten. CDR1 is SGHRS and CDR2 is YFSETQ in the germline V gene. The CDR3 length is 17 residues. The J segment lost 4 bases and the V segment lost 2 bases, leaving 9 bases of the junction unmatched. The rearrangement links TRBV5-1 to TRBJ2-5; TRBD2 aligns across 12 bases. The clonotype originates from a young man in good health. Specimen: memory CD8+ T cells sorted from blood. The subset denotes: CD45RO+ cells pooled with CCR7-negative TemRA cells. Here the CDR3 reads CASSLLAGGLRGETQYF. CDR3 bases: TGCGCCAGCAGCTTACTAGCGGGAGGACTCCGCGGAGAGACCCAGTACTTC.